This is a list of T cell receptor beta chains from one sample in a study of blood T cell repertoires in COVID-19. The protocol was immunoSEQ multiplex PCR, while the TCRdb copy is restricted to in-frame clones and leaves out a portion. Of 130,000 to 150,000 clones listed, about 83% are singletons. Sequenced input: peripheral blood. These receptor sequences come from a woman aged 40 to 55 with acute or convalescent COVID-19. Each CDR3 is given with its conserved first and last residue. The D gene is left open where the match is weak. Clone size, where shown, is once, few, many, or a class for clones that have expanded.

TGTGCCAGCAGTGAAGAGACGGGAGGGGCAGATACGCAGTATTTT,CASSEETGGADTQYF,once,TRBD2,TRBV6-1,TRBJ2-3
TGTGCCAGCAGTGGGGGGACTTCCGAGCAGTACTTC,CASSGGTSEQYF,-,-,TRBV25-1,TRBJ2-7
TGTGCCAGCAGTGACGAGGGGACTAGCGGGGCAGATACGCAGTATTTT,CASSDEGTSGADTQYF,-,TRBD2,TRBV6-4,TRBJ2-3
TGCAGTGCTAGTGAAAGTGACAGGTCTGAAAAACTGTTTTTT,CSASESDRSEKLFF,once,-,TRBV20-1,TRBJ1-4
TGTGCCAGCAGTTACCTCGGTCAGCCCCAGCATTTT,CASSYLGQPQHF,-,-,TRBV6-2/TRBV6-3,TRBJ1-5
TGTGCTGGGTCGGCGGGAGCCTACGAGCAGTACTTC,CAGSAGAYEQYF,-,TRBD2,TRBV7-9,TRBJ2-7
TGTGCCAGCAGTTACGGCGGGATGAACACTGAAGCTTTCTTT,CASSYGGMNTEAFF,-,-,TRBV6-5,TRBJ1-1
TGTGCCTGGAGTCACGACGAGGCCTATAATTCACCCCTCCACTTT,CAWSHDEAYNSPLHF,-,-,TRBV30,TRBJ1-6
TGTGCCAGCAGTTTACCAGGGTACGGTGAAGCTTTCTTT,CASSLPGYGEAFF,few,-,TRBV6-5,TRBJ1-1
TGTGCCAGCAGCGTAGGGGCAGGACATAATGAAAAACTGTTTTTT,CASSVGAGHNEKLFF,-,-,TRBV9,TRBJ1-4
TGTGCCAGCTCACCACGTACAAGCGCCCTGGAGAATTCACCCCTCCACTTT,CASSPRTSALENSPLHF,-,-,TRBV18,TRBJ1-6
TGTGCCAGCAGTTACCTGTCAGGGGCTAAGGGCTATGGCTACACCTTC,CASSYLSGAKGYGYTF,few,-,TRBV6-5,TRBJ1-2
TGTGCCAGCAAACTGGGGGGTGCTTTTCGCACTGAAGCTTTCTTT,CASKLGGAFRTEAFF,-,-,TRBV28,TRBJ1-1
TGTGCCACCAGCAGAGGGGGGCGCGAATACTACGAGCAGTACTTC,CATSRGGREYYEQYF,once,-,TRBV15,TRBJ2-7
TGTGCCAGCAGCCCCCCGGGTTTAGGAAACACCATATATTTT,CASSPPGLGNTIYF,-,-,TRBV7-2,TRBJ1-3
TGTGCCAGCAGCTATCAAAGGGGGACCACTGAAGCTTTCTTT,CASSYQRGTTEAFF,-,-,TRBV5-6,TRBJ1-1
TGTGCCACCAGTGATTTGCGCCAGGGGGCCGAGGGTGAGCAGTTCTTC,CATSDLRQGAEGEQFF,-,TRBD1,TRBV24-1,TRBJ2-1
TGTGCCAGCAGCCCCTACAGCGGGGGGGCCGGGGAGACCCAGTACTTC,CASSPYSGGAGETQYF,-,TRBD2,TRBV7-3,TRBJ2-5
TGTGCCAGCAGTCCCGGGACTCACTACACTGAAGCTTTCTTT,CASSPGTHYTEAFF,-,-,TRBV6-5,TRBJ1-1
TGTGCCAGCAGTTTAGTTCTCAGGCCCTCTGGAAACACCATATATTTT,CASSLVLRPSGNTIYF,-,-,TRBV28,TRBJ1-3
TGTGCCAGCAGCTTATACAGGGTAGCGGGCACTGAAGCTTTCTTT,CASSLYRVAGTEAFF,-,-,TRBV27,TRBJ1-1
TGTGCCAGCAGCTTAGGGGCAGGGAACACTGAAGCTTTCTTT,CASSLGAGNTEAFF,-,-,TRBV7-6,TRBJ1-1
TGCGCCAGCAGCCAAAGATTGGGCGGGGGGGCAATGGACATTCAGTACTTC,CASSQRLGGGAMDIQYF,once,TRBD2,TRBV4-3,TRBJ2-4
TGTGCCAGCAGTAAGGGGAAGGCTGAAGCTTTCTTT,CASSKGKAEAFF,-,-,TRBV6-2/TRBV6-3,TRBJ1-1
TGTGCCAGCAGCGTAGGGAGTTTTGGAAACACCATATATTTT,CASSVGSFGNTIYF,-,-,TRBV9,TRBJ1-3
TGTGCCAGCAGCGCCCGGGACAGGGGCTCACCCCTCCACTTT,CASSARDRGSPLHF,-,TRBD1,TRBV7-2,TRBJ1-6
TGCAGCGTTGAGGGGACAAGGGGCCCTACCACTGAAGCTTTCTTT,CSVEGTRGPTTEAFF,-,-,TRBV29-1,TRBJ1-1
TGTGCCAGCAGCCGAAATGGACAGGGCGGTGGCTACACCTTC,CASSRNGQGGGYTF,few,TRBD1,TRBV6-5,TRBJ1-2
TGCGCCAGCAGCCAAGTTCTCTCTGGGGCCAACGTCCTGACTTTC,CASSQVLSGANVLTF,-,-,TRBV4-3,TRBJ2-6
TGTGCCAGCAGCTCAGGTCGGGGGACTACCACCGGGGAGCTGTTTTTT,CASSSGRGTTTGELFF,few,TRBD2,TRBV9,TRBJ2-2
TGTGCCAGCAGATTCTCGGGGGATTATCAGCCCCAGCATTTT,CASRFSGDYQPQHF,once,-,TRBV21-1,TRBJ1-5
TGCGCCAGCAGTGAGACCAGGACTAGCGGTTTTTGGACGACGCGGGAGCAGTACTTC,CASSETRTSGFWTTREQYF,-,TRBD2,TRBV10-2,TRBJ2-7
TGTGCCAGCAGCTTAGCCGCTAGCGGGGGTGTCAATGAGCAGTTCTTC,CASSLAASGGVNEQFF,-,TRBD2,TRBV7-2,TRBJ2-1
TGCGCCAGCAGCCAAGATAGCGAGCTCCGAAATGAGCAGTTCTTC,CASSQDSELRNEQFF,-,-,TRBV4-3,TRBJ2-1
TGTGCCAGCAGTGAAGTTCCGGGTAGTTCACCCCTCCACTTT,CASSEVPGSSPLHF,-,-,TRBV6-1,TRBJ1-6